Following are 25 T cell receptor beta chains from one sample sequenced in a study of CDR3 diversity in severe acne. TCRdb recomputed calls from the PCR reads with MiXCR, one row per CDR3 protein. The profile shows tens of thousands of distinct CDR3 sequences, under 65% of them singletons. The sample comprised blood. Every receptor here comes from a male donor in good health, without acne.

This chain connects TRBV10-3 to TRBJ1-2; 7 bases align to TRBD1. This CDR3 comprises 16 residues. With V trimmed by 0 bases and J by 4 bases, 8 bases remained unmatched. CDR1 is ENHRY and CDR2 is SYGVKD in the germline V gene. The CDR3 DNA follows: TGTGCCATCAGTGAGTCGACCCCAGGGGGGAGCTATGGCTACACCTTC. Translation gives CAISESTPGGSYGYTF.

The J gene is TRBJ2-5, the V gene TRBV6-1; D may be TRBD2 (6 bases). Germline lookup yields CDR1 MNHNS and CDR2 SASEGT. This CDR3 region has 15 residues. V was cut by 0 bases and J by 4 bases, with 12 bases left in between. CDR3 coding DNA: TGTGCCAGCAGTGAAGCTGCCCCCGGGGGAGAGACCCAGTACTTC. It yields the protein CASSEAAPGGETQYF.

Concerning this clonotype itself: The CDR3 ends on some other residue instead of the conserved phenylalanine or tryptophan, so this is likely a read error. No DNA is shown, since the ends of the CDR3 on it are uncertain; the CDR3 is the one TCRdb lists. V is TRBV7-9 and J is TRBJ2-7; the D segment call TRBD1 is taken from the table without a DNA check. The CDR3 is 13 amino acids in total, end residues counted. Germline V gene data show CDR1 as SEHNR and CDR2 as FQNEAQ (reference sequence). The CDR3 sequence: CASRRQGRSERYL.

To note about this clonotype: The junction differs from germline at one of its ends, possibly a read error. The V call is TRBV5-1, the J call TRBJ1-1; D is perhaps TRBD1 (6 bases). CDR1 is SGHRS, CDR2 YFSETQ, per germline. CDR3 length equals 15 residues. The CDR3 DNA reads TGCGCCAGCAGCAAGCTCGGGGGGGCGAACACTAAAGCTTTCTTT. Protein sequence: CASSKLGGANTKAFF.

About this clonotype itself: The CDR3 ends on some other residue instead of the conserved phenylalanine or tryptophan, so this is likely a read error. The limits of the CDR3 on the DNA are not certain, so only TCRdb's listed CDR3 is given. The chain uses TRBV9 and TRBJ2-3; no check of the table's D call, TRBD1, against the DNA was made. Germline lookup yields CDR1 SGDLS and CDR2 YYNGEE. The CDR3 extends over 13 residues, inclusive of both ends. CDR3 loop: CASSARGALGPHL.

Comment on this clonotype: A read error may produce the germline difference seen at one junction end. The chain couples TRBV29-1 to TRBJ1-5; 7 bases match TRBD1. This CDR3 region has 14 residues. CDR1 is SQVTM, CDR2 ANQGSEA, per germline. The CDR3 nucleotides read TGCAGCGTCAGGGGAGGGGGCGGGAATCAGCCCCGGCATTTT. Translated, it gives CSVRGGGGNQPRHF.

This clonotype was found a few times. This chain connects TRBV7-2 to TRBJ1-4, with D possibly TRBD1 on 5 matching bases. The CDR3 loop spans 14 amino acids. Trimming left V 1 base short and J 8 bases short, with 11 bases between. Germline V lookup: CDR1 SGHTA, CDR2 FQGNSA. This chain's CDR3 is CASSLGYGAEKLFF. In DNA form, the CDR3 reads TGTGCCAGCAGCTTAGGGTACGGGGCCGAAAAACTGTTTTTT.

J is TRBJ1-1 and V is TRBV7-6; TRBD1 agrees at 7 bases. The CDR3 sequence is 15 residues long. Germline V gene data show CDR1 as SGHVS and CDR2 as FNYEAQ. J gave up 3 bases and V 1 base, and 5 bases lay outside the gene matches. The CDR3 DNA is TGTGCCAGCAGCTTAGGACAGGGAGCCTACACTGAAGCTTTCTTT. Amino acid sequence: CASSLGQGAYTEAFF.

The chain has TRBV29-1 and TRBJ2-1, with D possibly TRBD1 on 5 matching bases. Germline V gene data show CDR1 as SQVTM and CDR2 as ANQGSEA. V shed 4 bases and J shed 10 bases, with 23 bases lying between them. This CDR3 has 15 amino acids. CDR3 coding DNA: TGCAGCGTTGGGGGCGAGACAGTCAGCTCCTACGAGCAGTTCTTC. It specifies CSVGGETVSSYEQFF.

This clonotype was counted a single time. J is TRBJ1-2 and V is TRBV7-3, with 7 bases fitting TRBD1. After removal of 6 bases from V and 4 bases from J, the junction contained 8 bases not matched to a gene. The CDR3 totals 14 residues. The germline gives CDR1 SGHTA, CDR2 FQGTGA. The chain's CDR3 is CASRRLTGSYGYTF. CDR3 sequence (DNA): TGTGCCAGCAGGCGCCTGACAGGGTCCTATGGCTACACCTTC.

In its sample, this clonotype was seen many times. J is TRBJ1-2 and V is TRBV18; D not resolved. The V and J ends lost 3 bases and 2 bases respectively, with 7 bases between them. The CDR3 has 13 residues. Germline CDR1 KGHSH, CDR2 LQKENI. The CDR3 DNA follows: TGTGCCAGCTCACCCGGCAGGAACTATGGCTACACCTTC. Translating gives CASSPGRNYGYTF.

This clonotype occurred a few times. The chain couples TRBV12-3 or TRBV12-4 to TRBJ2-2; 9 bases are a match to TRBD1. V shed 6 bases, J shed 7 bases, and the junction held 9 bases outside the gene matches. The CDR3 has 15 residues. CDR3 amino acids: CASSKEGTGHGELFF. In nucleotides, the CDR3 is TGTGCCAGCAGCAAAGAAGGGACAGGGCACGGGGAGCTGTTTTTT.

This clonotype has at least ten counts. The chain recombines TRBV20-1 with TRBJ1-5; no definite D call. This CDR3 has 12 residues. Germline V gene sequence: CDR1 DFQATT, CDR2 SNEGSKA (reference sequence). The germline V and J ends were trimmed by 6 bases and 5 bases, with 11 bases remaining between them. CDR3 DNA sequence: TGCAGTGCCCCTGGCTTCGATCAGCCCCAGCATTTT. This codes for CSAPGFDQPQHF.

This clonotype was seen just once. A junction end diverges from the germline sequence, so it may reflect a read error. The rearrangement links TRBV10-2 to TRBJ2-2; D is ambiguous. The CDR3 is 11 residues long. Germline assignment: CDR1 WSHSY and CDR2 SAAADI. The CDR3 coding sequence is TGCGCCAGCAGTCACACCGAGGAGCTGTTTTTC. It yields the protein CASSHTEELFF.

In regard to this clonotype: A much larger clone lies a single base off, so this may be a read error. The chain uses TRBV29-1 and TRBJ1-1, with D maybe TRBD1 (5 bases). Trimming removed 6 bases at V and 5 bases at J, with 13 bases between. Germline loops: CDR1 SQVTM, CDR2 ANQGSEA. The CDR3 is made up of 12 amino acids. The CDR3 DNA sequence: TGCAGCGTCGTCCGGGGGGAGACTGAAGCTTTCTTT. Residues: CSVVRGETEAFF.

The chain joins TRBV2 to TRBJ2-7; 10 bases map to TRBD1. CDR1 SNHLY and CDR2 FYNNEI come from the germline V gene. Unmatched junction bases numbered 7, after V lost 5 bases and J lost 3 bases. The CDR3 is made up of 15 amino acids. The CDR3 protein is CASSNGDRGIYEQYF. Here the CDR3 DNA reads TGTGCCAGCAGTAATGGGGACAGGGGTATCTACGAGCAGTACTTC.

This clonotype appeared many times. V usage is TRBV7-8 and J usage is TRBJ2-2, with 9 positions matching TRBD1. V was clipped by 7 bases and J by 4 bases; unmatched bases: 16. Germline lookup yields CDR1 SGHVS and CDR2 FQNEAQ. The CDR3 consists of 18 residues. The CDR3 is CASTLTPGQGVSTGELFF. CDR3 nucleotides: TGTGCCAGCACCTTGACCCCGGGACAGGGAGTGAGCACCGGGGAGCTGTTTTTT.

This clonotype was recorded only once. The CDR3 ends on some other residue instead of the conserved phenylalanine or tryptophan, so this is likely a read error. DNA for the CDR3: TGTGACATCAGTGGGACTAGTGAGTCCTACGAGCAGTACTTA. Protein sequence: CDISGTSESYEQYL. The J gene is TRBJ2-7, the V gene TRBV10-3; 8 bases match TRBD2. CDR1 and CDR2 from the germline V gene are ENHRY and SYGVKD. CDR3 size: 14 residues.

This CDR3 is CASSSGQGAVGYGYTF. In nucleotides, the CDR3 is TGCGCCAGCAGCTCGGGACAGGGGGCAGTGGGCTATGGCTACACCTTC. The chain combines TRBV5-1 with TRBJ1-2; 12 nucleotides match TRBD1. CDR3 length: 16 residues. V lost 3 bases, J lost 4 bases, and 7 bases stayed unmatched. The V gene's germline CDR1 is SGHRS and CDR2 YFSETQ. The entire variable domain, with the rest obtained from reference TRBV5-1 and TRBJ1-2, is as follows: KAGVTQTPRYLIKTRGQQVTLSCSPISGHRSVSWYQQTPGQGLQFLFEYFSETQRNKGNFPGRFSGRQFSNSRSEMNVSTLELGDSALYLCASSSGQGAVGYGYTFGSGTRLTVV.

DNA for the CDR3: TGTGCCAGCGGTTTTGAGGGCAGGGAATCCGGGGAGCTGTTTTTT. Protein product: CASGFEGRESGELFF. The chain employs TRBV11-1 and TRBJ2-2; TRBD1 or TRBD2 may be the D gene (5 bases each). The V gene's germline CDR1 is SGHAT and CDR2 FQDESV (reference sequence). This CDR3 has 15 residues. Trimming took 8 bases from V and 6 from J, leaving 19 bases between them.

The sample holds a few counts of this clonotype. The gene calls are TRBV20-1 and TRBJ2-7; 11 nucleotides agree with TRBD1. V dropped 5 bases and J dropped 6; count of bases not matched to a gene: 6. CDR3 length: 13 amino acids. Germline loops: CDR1 DFQATT, CDR2 SNEGSKA (reference sequence). CDR3 coding DNA: TGCAGTGCTGGAGGACAGGGGGCAATCGAGCAGTACTTC. Its protein product is CSAGGQGAIEQYF.

This chain joins TRBV11-2 and TRBJ2-7, with TRBD1 matching 9 bases. The trim removed 4 bases at V and 7 bases at J, leaving 8 bases unmatched. Germline CDR1 SGHAT, CDR2 FQNNGV. This CDR3 contains 14 residues. The CDR3 DNA reads as TGTGCCAGCAGCTCCCACAGGGGGCGCAGGGAGCAGTACTTC. Translation: CASSSHRGRREQYF. The whole variable domain, remainder taken from reference TRBV11-2 and TRBJ2-7, is EAGVAQSPRYKIIEKRQSVAFWCNPISGHATLYWYQQILGQGPKLLIQFQNNGVVDDSQLPKDRFSAERLKGVDSTLKIQPAKLEDSAVYLCASSSHRGRREQYFGPGTRLTVT.

As concerns this clonotype: A read error is possible here, since a much larger clone lies one base away. The rearrangement joins TRBV4-1 to TRBJ2-5, with 8 bases fitting TRBD1. Germline V gives CDR1 MGHRA, CDR2 YSYEKL. This CDR3 has 13 residues. Here the CDR3 reads CASSLTGGEAQYF. The CDR3 DNA is TGCGCCAGCAGCCTTACAGGGGGAGAGGCCCAGTACTTC.

The genes are TRBV24-1 and TRBJ2-5, with TRBD2 matching 7 bases. The V and J ends lost 5 bases and 5 bases, in that order; junction bases with no gene match: 7. The CDR3 is 14 amino acids. CDR1 and CDR2 from the germline V gene are KGHDR and SFDVKD. CDR3: CATSASGRGETQYF. CDR3 DNA sequence: TGTGCCACCAGTGCTTCGGGGAGGGGCGAGACCCAGTACTTC.

The chain couples TRBV7-8 to TRBJ2-1; 8 nucleotides agree with TRBD2. Germline V gene sequence: CDR1 SGHVS, CDR2 FQNEAQ. The CDR3 contains 14 residues. J was trimmed by 7 bases and V by 9 bases; bases with no gene match: 11. For the CDR3, the DNA is TGTGCCAGTCAGCAGCGGGAGCATAGGAATGAGCAGTTCTTC. Amino acids: CASQQREHRNEQFF.